A single sample is the source of the 29 T cell receptor beta chains below, sequenced in a study of blood T cell repertoires in COVID-19 (dated by TCRdb to between 2020 and 2021). The library was made by the immunoSEQ multiplex PCR assay. TCRdb re-hosts the immuneACCESS table, in-frame sequences only. Its copies lack some clones; in the studies checked, an unresolved V gene accounts for under half of them, and the cause for the rest is not known. Recorded for this sample are 150,000 to 200,000 clones; 85% of them occurred a single time. The top ten clones comprise 3% to 3.5% of the sample. Material: peripheral blood. The receptor source for this set is a human donor with acute or convalescent COVID-19. The donor label of this sample is uncertain.

V usage is TRBV3-1 (or the pseudogene TRBV3-2) and J usage is TRBJ2-3; 10 bases are shared with TRBD2. The V gene's germline CDR1 is LGHDT and CDR2 YNNKEL (reference sequence). CDR3 length equals 17 residues. After removal of 2 bases from V and 2 bases from J, the junction contained 7 bases not matched to a gene. The CDR3 bases are TGTGCCAGCAGCCAACCGTCACTAGCGGGGATCACAGATACGCAGTATTTT. Its translation is CASSQPSLAGITDTQYF.

This sequence joins TRBV5-1 and TRBJ2-2, with D possibly TRBD2 on 6 matching bases. Trimming left V 4 bases short and J 0 bases short, with 10 bases between. The CDR3 is made up of 15 amino acids. Germline V gene lookup returns CDR1 SGHRS and CDR2 YFSETQ. The CDR3 DNA reads as TGCGCCAGCAGCCTCGGGACTTCGAACACCGGGGAGCTGTTTTTT. Translated: CASSLGTSNTGELFF.

The rearrangement uses TRBV28 and TRBJ2-3, with 8 bases aligning to TRBD1. CDR1 and CDR2 from the germline V gene are MDHEN and SYDVKM. The junction had 14 bases not matched to a gene; V was cut back by 4 bases and J by 5 bases. The CDR3 loop spans 17 amino acids. The CDR3 DNA sequence: TGTGCCAGCAGTTCCCGCCCCGGACAGGGTTTAGGAGATACGCAGTATTTT. It specifies CASSSRPGQGLGDTQYF.

This rearrangement joins TRBV12-3 or TRBV12-4 to TRBJ1-1, with D tentatively TRBD1 (6 bases). The length of the CDR3 is 13 residues. With 10 bases removed from V and 1 base from J, the gap between germline ends came to 13 bases. The CDR3 reads CATLGARNTEAFF. The CDR3, as DNA: TGTGCCACCTTGGGGGCGAGGAACACTGAAGCTTTCTTT.

The V and J genes are TRBV14 and TRBJ2-3, with TRBD1 matching over 8 bases. This CDR3 spans 13 amino acids. Looked up from germline, CDR1 is SGHDN and CDR2 is FVKESK. The V segment lost 6 bases and the J segment 10 bases; nucleotides outside the gene matches: 9. The CDR3 nucleotides read TGTGCCAGCAGTCCGGTTGGACAGGGCGCGCAGTATTTT. The encoded protein is CASSPVGQGAQYF.

The V and J genes are TRBV9 and TRBJ2-3, with 9 bases matching TRBD2. The V and J ends lost 0 bases and 5 bases, in that order; junction bases with no gene match: 7. CDR1 and CDR2 (germline): SGDLS, YYNGEE. This CDR3 region has 16 residues. This CDR3 reads CASSVAAGGRVDTQYF. The CDR3 DNA reads TGTGCCAGCAGCGTAGCCGCGGGGGGGCGCGTAGATACGCAGTATTTT.

The CDR3 DNA sequence: TGTGCCAGCAGCAGTGGGGGCAGGCCCCTTCGACTCTACGAGCAGTACTTC. Amino acid sequence: CASSSGGRPLRLYEQYF. The genes are TRBV21-1 and TRBJ2-7; TRBD1, the table's D call, was not compared with the DNA. TRBV21-1 is a listed pseudogene. This CDR3 has 17 residues.

This rearrangement joins TRBV6-5 to TRBJ1-1, with D perhaps TRBD1 (5 bases). There are 13 residues in the CDR3. The germline V gene encodes CDR1 MNHEY and CDR2 SVGAGI. Between the trimmed V and J ends, which lost 8 bases and 1 base, there was a span of 11 bases. The CDR3, as DNA: TGTGCCAGCGTCGGCCAGGGGAACACTGAAGCTTTCTTT. Translation gives CASVGQGNTEAFF.

This clone was counted a few times. This chain uses TRBV5-4 with TRBJ1-4; D is undetermined. This CDR3 region has 17 residues. Per germline, CDR1 SGHNT and CDR2 YYREEE (reference sequence). Between the trimmed V and J ends, which lost 0 bases and 7 bases, there was a span of 19 bases. The CDR3 region has the DNA TGTGCCAGCAGCTTGGCCCCCGCAGTAGCTATCGGTGAAAAACTGTTTTTT. Translation: CASSLAPAVAIGEKLFF.

The chain combines TRBV7-2 with TRBJ1-2; D not resolved. From germline, CDR1 is SGHTA and CDR2 FQGNSA. The CDR3 consists of 13 residues. The V end lost 5 bases, the J end lost 5 bases, and 12 bases lay between the germline ends. CDR3 residues: CASSPLLAYGYTF. The CDR3 nucleotides read TGTGCCAGCAGCCCTCTTCTAGCGTATGGCTACACCTTC. Filled out from reference TRBV7-2 and TRBJ1-2, the complete variable domain reads GAGVSQSPSNKVTEKGKDVELRCDPISGHTALYWYRQSLGQGLEFLIYFQGNSAPDKSGLPSDRFSAERTGGSVSTLTIQRTQQEDSAVYLCASSPLLAYGYTFGSGTRLTVV.

The CDR3 DNA follows: TGTGCCAGCAGCTTTAGCTGGCGTCAGCCCCAGCATTTT. Encoded protein: CASSFSWRQPQHF. The genes are TRBV7-2 and TRBJ1-5; unclear D gene. Germline V CDR1 and CDR2: SGHTA, FQGNSA. This CDR3 spans 13 amino acids. Trimming stripped 3 bases from V and 6 bases from J, with 9 bases between. The full variable domain, rest sourced from reference TRBV7-2 and TRBJ1-5, is GAGVSQSPSNKVTEKGKDVELRCDPISGHTALYWYRQSLGQGLEFLIYFQGNSAPDKSGLPSDRFSAERTGGSVSTLTIQRTQQEDSAVYLCASSFSWRQPQHFGDGTRLSIL.

V and J are TRBV3-1 (or the pseudogene TRBV3-2) and TRBJ2-7; 7 nucleotides align to TRBD1. The CDR3 is 15 amino acids. Trimming cost V 2 bases and J 5 bases; bases outside gene matches: 9. The V gene's germline CDR1 is LGHDT and CDR2 YNNKEL (reference sequence). The CDR3 DNA reads TGTGCCAGCAGCCAAACAGGGGCCGAGGCGAACGAGCAGTACTTC. Translation gives CASSQTGAEANEQYF.

CDR3 nucleotides: TGTGCCAGCATCAACTTTCAGGGGGGATCGGGCACCGGGGAGCTGTTTTTT. Its translation: CASINFQGGSGTGELFF. The chain employs TRBV11-2 and TRBJ2-2; weak D call: TRBD1 (7 bases). The CDR3 has 17 amino acids. The V and J ends lost 7 bases and 4 bases respectively, with 22 bases between them. The V gene's germline CDR1 is SGHAT and CDR2 FQNNGV.

The V call is TRBV7-2, the J call TRBJ1-5; 9 nucleotides match TRBD1. CDR1 and CDR2 (germline): SGHTA, FQGNSA. The ends lost 5 bases at V and 3 bases at J; junction bases unmatched: 11. This CDR3 is built from 17 residues. CDR3: CASSLNQGQGHNQPQHF. Here the CDR3 DNA reads TGTGCCAGCAGCCTAAACCAGGGACAGGGACACAATCAGCCCCAGCATTTT.

The CDR3 DNA is TGTGCCAGCAGTTTGCGACAGGGGTTAGGTTCACCCCTCCACTTT. It translates to CASSLRQGLGSPLHF. The rearrangement uses TRBV27 and TRBJ1-6; TRBD1 aligns across 8 bases. Germline lookup yields CDR1 MNHEY and CDR2 SMNVEV (reference sequence). CDR3 length: 15 residues. V lost 3 bases and J lost 9; bases outside the gene matches: 7.

This chain joins TRBV23-1 and TRBJ1-5, with D uncertain. TRBV23-1 counts as an open reading frame of uncertain function. The CDR3 covers 16 residues. Deletions cut 0 bases from V and 3 bases from J, with 12 bases between. CDR3 loop: CASSQSRGQSNQPQHF. For the CDR3, the DNA is TGCGCCAGCAGTCAATCGCGCGGCCAATCCAATCAGCCCCAGCATTTT.

The rearrangement joins TRBV19 to TRBJ1-1; D gene unclear. The germline CDR1 and CDR2 sequences are LNHDA and SQIVND (reference sequence). Trimming pared 7 bases from V and 3 bases from J, leaving 18 bases between. This CDR3 contains 15 residues. The CDR3 sequence is CASIASGSLDTEAFF. CDR3 coding DNA: TGTGCCAGTATCGCGAGCGGGTCCTTAGACACTGAAGCTTTCTTT.

The V and J genes are TRBV11-3 and TRBJ1-4; D unclear. The CDR3 runs 14 residues. V was clipped by 7 bases and J by 6 bases, with 15 bases between them. CDR1 is SGHNT and CDR2 is YENEEA in the germline V gene. The CDR3: CASTSGIGHEKLFF. The DNA of the CDR3 is TGTGCCAGCACCTCCGGGATAGGTCATGAAAAACTGTTTTTT.

The V gene is TRBV18, the J gene TRBJ1-2, with D tentatively TRBD1 (5 bases). The CDR3 spans 16 residues. The germline V gene has CDR1 KGHSH and CDR2 LQKENI. Deletions cut 0 bases from V and 7 bases from J, with 18 bases between. Here the CDR3 reads CASSPPKTLGASGYTF. The DNA of the CDR3 is TGTGCCAGCTCACCACCAAAAACGTTAGGGGCCAGTGGCTACACCTTC.

This chain uses TRBV7-3 with TRBJ1-3; no reliable D call. V shed 0 bases and J shed 4 bases, with 13 bases lying between them. The CDR3 spans 16 residues. Germline values: CDR1 SGHTA, CDR2 FQGTGA. This chain's CDR3 is CASSLTPYPPGNTIYF. CDR3 bases: TGTGCCAGCAGCTTAACACCCTACCCTCCAGGAAACACCATATATTTT.

V is TRBV6-1 and J is TRBJ1-2, with TRBD1 matching over 11 bases. The CDR3 consists of 13 residues. Germline CDR1 is MNHNS and CDR2 is SASEGT. The ends lost 2 bases at V and 8 bases at J; junction bases unmatched: 1. In DNA form, the CDR3 reads TGTGCCAGCAGTGAATGGACAGGGGGCGGCTACACCTTC. Translated: CASSEWTGGGYTF.

This chain links TRBV18 with TRBJ2-2, with D possibly matching TRBD2 (5 bases). Germline V gives CDR1 KGHSH, CDR2 LQKENI. V shed 5 bases and J shed 4 bases, with 14 bases lying between them. CDR3 length: 15 amino acids. CDR3 bases: TGTGCCAGCTCAACTAGGACGGTGGCCACCGGGGAGCTGTTTTTT. Translation: CASSTRTVATGELFF.

The chain links TRBV19 to TRBJ1-1; D is uncertain. The CDR3 loop spans 14 amino acids. Trimming removed 5 bases at V and 1 base at J, with 11 bases between. Per germline, CDR1 LNHDA and CDR2 SQIVND (reference sequence). CDR3: CASSWAGKNTEAFF. The DNA for the CDR3 is TGTGCCAGTAGTTGGGCAGGCAAGAACACTGAAGCTTTCTTT. Drawing the rest from reference TRBV19 and TRBJ1-1, the complete variable domain is DGGITQSPKYLFRKEGQNVTLSCEQNLNHDAMYWYRQDPGQGLRLIYYSQIVNDFQKGDIAEGYSVSREKKESFPLTVTSAQKNPTAFYLCASSWAGKNTEAFFGQGTRLTVV.

This rearrangement joins TRBV3-1 (or the pseudogene TRBV3-2) to TRBJ1-2, with a possible D match to TRBD1 (6 bases). Trimming pared 3 bases from V and 5 bases from J, leaving 13 bases between. The germline V gene has CDR1 LGHDT and CDR2 YNNKEL (reference sequence). This CDR3 has 14 residues. CDR3 nucleotide sequence: TGTGCCAGCAGCCAGAAGACAGGAACGTATGGCTACACCTTC. Translated, it gives CASSQKTGTYGYTF.

This clone was seen a single time. The CDR3, as DNA: TGTGCCTGGAGTGTACGACGGGGAAGGTTGAACACCGGGGAGCTGTTTTTT. This sequence encodes CAWSVRRGRLNTGELFF. The rearrangement joins TRBV30 to TRBJ2-2, with a weak D call TRBD2 (5 bases). V was shortened by 0 bases and J by 1 base, with 15 bases between the two germline ends. The germline gives CDR1 GTSNPN, CDR2 SVGIG (reference sequence). The CDR3 is made up of 17 amino acids.

The chain carries TRBV20-1 and TRBJ1-1, with D hard to call. Germline-derived CDR1 and CDR2 are DFQATT and SNEGSKA (reference sequence). V lost 3 bases and J 2 bases, leaving 10 bases between the germline ends. CDR3 length: 13 residues. CDR3 protein: CSASESDNTEAFF. The CDR3 bases are TGCAGTGCTAGTGAAAGCGATAACACTGAAGCTTTCTTT.

CDR3 DNA sequence: TGTGCCAGCAGCGTATCCAGGGTTGGGAGGGGCATCTCTGGGGCCAACGTCCTGACTTTC. It specifies CASSVSRVGRGISGANVLTF. The chain combines TRBV9 with TRBJ2-6; 7 nucleotides line up with TRBD2. Germline V lookup: CDR1 SGDLS, CDR2 YYNGEE. The CDR3 loop spans 20 amino acids. V shed 1 base, J shed 0 bases, and the junction held 13 bases outside the gene matches.

J is TRBJ2-3 and V is TRBV5-1; D ambiguous. CDR3 size: 16 residues. V was trimmed by 4 bases and J by 1 base, leaving 16 bases between them. Germline loops: CDR1 SGHRS, CDR2 YFSETQ. CDR3 sequence reads: CASSLDVPYGTDTQYF. CDR3 nucleotides: TGCGCCAGCAGCCTGGACGTCCCCTACGGCACAGATACGCAGTATTTT.

This clone was observed a handful of times. The chain joins TRBV5-4 to TRBJ1-5; D is perhaps TRBD1 (5 bases). The germline gives CDR1 SGHNT, CDR2 YYREEE (reference sequence). Trimming shortened V by 4 bases and J by 9 bases, and 14 bases separated the two germline ends. This CDR3 comprises 13 residues. CDR3: CASSASTETPQHF. CDR3 bases: TGTGCCAGCAGCGCGTCGACAGAAACGCCCCAGCATTTT.